Each of the 15 T cell receptor beta chains below was sequenced from the same sample in a study of T cell responses to AZD1222 COVID-19 vaccine (dated by TCRdb to the early 2020s). The time point label, as the study defines it: baseline before first vaccination. Library creation used the immunoSEQ multiplex PCR assay. The source is immuneACCESS, and TCRdb retained only in-frame sequences with V and J called. Part of the clones is not carried over; for the studies checked, unresolved V genes explain less than half of this, and the remainder is unexplained. Recorded for this sample are tens of thousands of clones; nearly 90% of them occurred a single time. Roughly 8.1% of the sample comes from the top ten. The sequenced sample was peripheral blood, obtained on day 0 of AZD1222 vaccination. The receptor source for this set is an adult in good health.

This clone was detected only a few times. This chain joins TRBV6-5 and TRBJ1-2; D is possibly TRBD1 (6 bases). V was shortened by 8 bases and J by 0 bases, with 13 bases between the two germline ends. This CDR3 is built from 14 residues. Germline CDR1 MNHEY, CDR2 SVGAGI. The CDR3 is CASGIPGANYGYTF. The CDR3 bases are TGTGCCAGCGGAATTCCAGGGGCTAACTATGGCTACACCTTC.

This clone occurred once. The chain joins TRBV29-1 to TRBJ1-1; TRBD1 agrees at 9 bases. The CDR3 covers 13 residues. V dropped 6 bases and J dropped 6; count of bases not matched to a gene: 8. The germline gives CDR1 SQVTM, CDR2 ANQGSEA. This CDR3 is CSVGGQGRAEAFF. CDR3 coding DNA: TGCAGCGTCGGAGGACAGGGGAGGGCTGAAGCTTTCTTT.

The rearrangement links TRBV11-3 to TRBJ2-3; 10 bases line up with TRBD2. This CDR3 is built from 16 residues. V shed 5 bases, J shed 2 bases, and the junction held 7 bases outside the gene matches. CDR1 and CDR2 from the germline V gene are SGHNT and YENEEA. The CDR3 DNA reads TGTGCCAGCAGCCCCGGGCTAGCGGGGGCCACAGATACGCAGTATTTT. Translated, it gives CASSPGLAGATDTQYF.

The chain joins TRBV7-9 to TRBJ1-2; possible D gene TRBD1, 5 bases. V lost 4 bases and J 4 bases, leaving 13 bases between the germline ends. Germline V lookup: CDR1 SEHNR, CDR2 FQNEAQ (reference sequence). There are 14 residues in the CDR3. The CDR3, as DNA: TGTGCCAGCAGCTGGGGGGACGATCTCTATGGCTACACCTTC. It codes for CASSWGDDLYGYTF.

The rearrangement uses TRBV3-1 (or the pseudogene TRBV3-2) and TRBJ1-5; D ambiguous. The CDR3 sequence is 15 residues long. Germline CDR1 and CDR2: LGHDT and YNNKEL (reference sequence). The V and J ends lost 0 bases and 7 bases respectively, with 13 bases between them. CDR3 sequence (DNA): TGTGCCAGCAGCCAAGATGGAGCCGGGCGGCAGCCCCAGCATTTT. Translation: CASSQDGAGRQPQHF.

V is TRBV5-5 and J is TRBJ1-2; maybe TRBD1 (5 bases). Germline-derived CDR1 and CDR2 are SGHKS and YYEKEE (reference sequence). The CDR3 has 15 residues. Trimming took 4 bases from V and 3 from J, leaving 16 bases between them. For the CDR3, the DNA is TGTGCCAGCAGCCCTGGGCAGGGTAGTGACTATGGCTACACCTTC. It translates to CASSPGQGSDYGYTF.

CDR3 DNA: TGTGCCACCAGCAGAGATAGTGGGTATTCACCCCTCCACTTT. Translating it yields CATSRDSGYSPLHF. V usage is TRBV15 and J usage is TRBJ1-6; D not resolved. Trimming left V 0 bases short and J 8 bases short, with 8 bases between. The germline CDR1 and CDR2 sequences are LNHNV and YYDKDF (reference sequence). This CDR3 has 14 residues.

V is TRBV6-5 and J is TRBJ1-6; unclear D gene. Deletions cut 2 bases from V and 3 bases from J, with 5 bases between. Germline CDR1 and CDR2: MNHEY and SVGAGI. This CDR3 region has 14 residues. CDR3 region: CASSYVRYNSPLHF. Here the CDR3 DNA reads TGTGCCAGCAGTTACGTACGCTATAATTCACCCCTCCACTTT.

This clone was seen more than once but under ten times. The J gene is TRBJ1-5, the V gene TRBV18; 11 bases agree with TRBD1. This CDR3 has 17 amino acids. The V and J ends lost 3 bases and 2 bases, in that order; junction bases with no gene match: 6. Germline V CDR1 and CDR2: KGHSH, LQKENI. The CDR3 DNA follows: TGTGCCAGCTCACCCTCACCGGGACAGGGGGGCAATCAGCCCCAGCATTTT. Translation gives CASSPSPGQGGNQPQHF.

The chain links TRBV4-3 to TRBJ2-6; D not resolved. This CDR3 region has 14 residues. V was shortened by 2 bases and J by 1 base, with 3 bases between the two germline ends. Per the germline V gene, CDR1 is LGHNA and CDR2 is YSLEER. CDR3 amino acids: CASSQPSGANVLTF. CDR3 sequence (DNA): TGCGCCAGCAGCCAACCGTCTGGGGCCAACGTCCTGACTTTC.

The chain uses TRBV2 and TRBJ2-5; weak D call: TRBD2 (6 bases). V was pared by 7 bases and J by 5 bases, with 20 bases between. Germline assignment: CDR1 SNHLY and CDR2 FYNNEI. This CDR3 contains 15 residues. CDR3 sequence: CASNPSRAEGETQYF. CDR3 sequence (DNA): TGTGCCAGCAATCCTTCGCGGGCGGAGGGGGAGACCCAGTACTTC.

The chain has TRBV19 and TRBJ1-5; D possibly corresponds to TRBD1 (5 bases). Germline V gene lookup returns CDR1 LNHDA and CDR2 SQIVND (reference sequence). Between the trimmed V and J ends, which lost 5 bases and 6 bases, there was a span of 14 bases. The CDR3 spans 14 residues. The CDR3 bases are TGTGCCAGTAGTTTTCAGGGCGGCAGTCAGCCCCAGCATTTT. It is translated as CASSFQGGSQPQHF. The entire variable domain, with the rest obtained from reference TRBV19 and TRBJ1-5, is as follows: DGGITQSPKYLFRKEGQNVTLSCEQNLNHDAMYWYRQDPGQGLRLIYYSQIVNDFQKGDIAEGYSVSREKKESFPLTVTSAQKNPTAFYLCASSFQGGSQPQHFGDGTRLSIL.

The rearrangement links TRBV27 to TRBJ2-1; 9 bases line up with TRBD2. V trimming: 3 bases; J trimming: 8 bases; junction bases outside the gene matches: 5. In germline, CDR1 is MNHEY, CDR2 SMNVEV (reference sequence). The CDR3 spans 14 residues. For the CDR3, the DNA is TGTGCCAGCAGTTTCGACAAGCGGGGGGATGAGCAGTTCTTC. Translation: CASSFDKRGDEQFF.

The V gene is TRBV7-9, the J gene TRBJ1-4; possible D gene TRBD1, 6 bases. This CDR3 region has 15 residues. CDR1 and CDR2 (germline): SEHNR, FQNEAQ (reference sequence). V was cut by 5 bases and J by 12 bases, with 22 bases left in between. The chain's CDR3 is CASSPPWGGLSELFF. The CDR3 DNA reads TGTGCCAGCAGCCCACCCTGGGGGGGCCTCTCGGAACTGTTTTTT.

V usage is TRBV5-1 and J usage is TRBJ1-1, with no clear D. The CDR3 is 13 residues long. V gave up 0 bases and J gave up 1 base, with 4 bases separating them. Germline loops: CDR1 SGHRS, CDR2 YFSETQ. In nucleotides, the CDR3 is TGCGCCAGCAGCTTGGGCAGGAACACTGAAGCTTTCTTT. Translating gives CASSLGRNTEAFF.